This T cell receptor beta chain was sequenced in a study of control samples from healthy donors and cancer patients. CDR3 length equals 17 residues. Germline CDR1 is PRHDT and CDR2 is FYEKMQ (reference sequence). The V end lost 4 bases, the J end lost 0 bases, and 18 bases lay between the germline ends. TCRdb's table, derived via immunoSEQ multiplex PCR, lists solely in-frame clones and lacks some. The repertoire consists of some 76,000 clones, with about 90% occurring once and the leading ten covering under 20%. The table lists this clone with a count of one. Source material: PBMCs. J is TRBJ2-5 and V is TRBV13, with D perhaps assigned TRBD1 or TRBD2 (5 bases each). The receptor was isolated from a man aged 60 to 75 with lung cancer. Here the CDR3 DNA reads TGTGCCAGCAGCTCCAGGTTGGGGGAAGGGTACCAAGAGACCCAGTACTTC. It encodes CASSSRLGEGYQETQYF.